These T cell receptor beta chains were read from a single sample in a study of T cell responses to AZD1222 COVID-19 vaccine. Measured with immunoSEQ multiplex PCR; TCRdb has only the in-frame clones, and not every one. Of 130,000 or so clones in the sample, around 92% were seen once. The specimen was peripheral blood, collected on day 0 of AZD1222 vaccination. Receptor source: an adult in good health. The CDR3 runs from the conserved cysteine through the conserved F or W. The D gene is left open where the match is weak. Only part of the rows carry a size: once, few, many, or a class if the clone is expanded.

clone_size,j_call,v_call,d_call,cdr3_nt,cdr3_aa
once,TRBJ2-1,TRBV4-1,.,TGCGCCAGCAGCCAAGTAAACAGGGAAAATGAGCAGTTCTTC,CASSQVNRENEQFF
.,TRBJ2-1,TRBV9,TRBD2,TGTGCCAGCAGCGTAGAGGGGCGGACTAGTGATGAGCAGTTCTTC,CASSVEGRTSDEQFF
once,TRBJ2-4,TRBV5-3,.,TGTGCCAGAAGCTTGGACAGGGAAAATGCCAAAAACATTCAGTACTTC,CARSLDRENAKNIQYF
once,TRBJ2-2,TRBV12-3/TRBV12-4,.,TGTGCCAGTTCAGGGGTCACCGGGGAGCTGTTTTTT,CASSGVTGELFF
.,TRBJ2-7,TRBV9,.,TGTGCCAGCAGCGTAGCTATACAGAATGAGCAGTACTTC,CASSVAIQNEQYF
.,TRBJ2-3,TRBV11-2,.,TGTGCCAGCAGCTCCAGCCGACTACTAACGACAGATACGCAGTATTTT,CASSSSRLLTTDTQYF
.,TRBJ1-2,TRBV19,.,TGTGCCAGTAGTATAAGAGGAGGCTCTAACTATGGCTACACCTTC,CASSIRGGSNYGYTF
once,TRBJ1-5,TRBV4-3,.,TGCGCCAGCAGCCAAGTTCTGGGTAGCAATCAGCCCCAGCATTTT,CASSQVLGSNQPQHF
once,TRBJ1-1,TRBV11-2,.,TGTGCCAGCAGATACGGGGGAGCAGAGGGCGCGGGGACTGAAGCTTTCTTT,CASRYGGAEGAGTEAFF
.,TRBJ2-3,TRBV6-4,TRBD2,TGTGCCAGCAGTGACTCCCCCGGGGGGACCACAGATACGCAGTATTTT,CASSDSPGGTTDTQYF
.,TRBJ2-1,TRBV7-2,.,TGTGCCAGCAGCTTAATCCTTGGGGTTTCCTACAATGAGCAGTTCTTC,CASSLILGVSYNEQFF
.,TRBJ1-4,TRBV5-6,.,TGTGCCAGCAGCTTGCTGGGCGAAAAACTGTTTTTT,CASSLLGEKLFF
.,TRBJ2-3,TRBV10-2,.,TGCGCCAGCAGCCACCGCTCAGATACGCAGTATTTT,CASSHRSDTQYF
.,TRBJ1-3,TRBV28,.,TGTGCCAGCAGTTTATTTCTCGGAAACACCATATATTTT,CASSLFLGNTIYF
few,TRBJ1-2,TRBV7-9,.,TGTGCCAGCAGCTTCCCAACCCTCCTATATGGCTACACCTTC,CASSFPTLLYGYTF
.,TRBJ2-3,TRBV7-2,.,TGTGCCAGCAGCGCGGGCCACCCAGATACGCAGTATTTT,CASSAGHPDTQYF
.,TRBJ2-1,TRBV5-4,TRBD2,TGTGCCAGCAGCCTCCCTACCCTTAGCGGGGAATTCTACAATGAGCAGTTCTTC,CASSLPTLSGEFYNEQFF
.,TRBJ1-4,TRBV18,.,TGTGCCAGCTCGGCTGACAGGAATGAAAAACTGTTTTTT,CASSADRNEKLFF
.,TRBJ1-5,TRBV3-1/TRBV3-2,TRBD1,TGTGCCAGCAGCCAAAATTACAGGGGCGAAAAGCAGCCCCAGCATTTT,CASSQNYRGEKQPQHF
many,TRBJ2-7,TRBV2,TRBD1,TGTGCCAGCAGACCTACCGACAGGGATGCGGGCTACGAGCAGTACTTC,CASRPTDRDAGYEQYF